The following is a T cell receptor beta chain sequence with its context. What it recognizes is unknown. The naive CD8 fraction comprised CD45RO-negative cells positively selected for CCR7 and excluded terminally differentiated effector memory CD45RA+ cells. Recent vaccinations or acute infections were absent in the healthy HIV-negative adult donors. The data were obtained in a study of shared clonotypes between healthy human individuals. Findings of the study overall: Though the depth was large, rarefaction showed that sorted-subset sequencing was incomplete. Unshared clonotypes carried lower generation probabilities than those common to all four donors. Owing to a small donor count, the genetic and exposure-history diversity represented was limited.

TCRdb's table, derived via immunoSEQ multiplex PCR, lists solely in-frame clones and lacks some. The sample has over 2 million clones; roughly 94% are singletons. The germline gives CDR1 LNHDA, CDR2 SQIVND (reference sequence). V lost 3 bases to trimming and J lost 3 bases, with 11 bases between them. The CDR3 is 14 amino acids. The rearrangement joins TRBV19 to TRBJ1-1; no clear D. The sample taken for sequencing was naive CD8+ T cells sorted from blood. This clonotype was sampled from a man younger than 35 in good health. The DNA of the CDR3 is TGTGCCAGTAGTATCGCGGGGTTTGACACTGAAGCTTTCTTT. It encodes CASSIAGFDTEAFF.